Presented here are 28 T cell receptor beta chains from one specimen sequenced in a study of PD-1 blockade in classical Hodgkin lymphoma. Produced via immunoSEQ multiplex PCR; TCRdb's table is partial and in-frame only. The data show more than 90,000 clones, more than 80% seen once. Relapse was seen in all patients after autologous stem cell transplantation, and brentuximab vedotin exposure was variable. Sample: peripheral blood mononuclear cells (PBMCs), taken before the second cycle of nivolumab. The receptors stem from a human donor with classical Hodgkin lymphoma.

This chain joins TRBV4-2 and TRBJ1-1, with D possibly being TRBD1 (6 bases). Germline V CDR1 and CDR2: LGHNA, YNFKEQ. With 1 base removed from V and 8 bases from J, the gap between germline ends came to 20 bases. This CDR3 spans 16 amino acids. The CDR3 region is CASSQAPGGGRGEAFF. As DNA, the CDR3 is TGTGCCAGCAGCCAAGCCCCAGGTGGGGGGCGGGGAGAAGCTTTCTTT.

This clone was detected a few times. V is TRBV28 and J is TRBJ1-5; no definite D call. The CDR3 has 12 amino acids. The germline V gene has CDR1 MDHEN and CDR2 SYDVKM. V shed 5 bases and J shed 6 bases, with 8 bases lying between them. CDR3 sequence reads: CASSPGGQPQHF. CDR3 sequence (DNA): TGTGCCAGCAGTCCCGGCGGTCAGCCCCAGCATTTT. Looking up the rest from reference TRBV28 and TRBJ1-5 gives the full variable domain: DVKVTQSSRYLVKRTGEKVFLECVQDMDHENMFWYRQDPGLGLRLIYFSYDVKMKEKGDIPEGYSVSREKKERFSLILESASTNQTSMYLCASSPGGQPQHFGDGTRLSIL.

V usage is TRBV7-2 and J usage is TRBJ2-7; 8 bases fit TRBD2. This CDR3 has 15 residues. The V gene's germline CDR1 is SGHTA and CDR2 FQGNSA. V was clipped by 0 bases and J by 9 bases; unmatched bases: 10. In DNA, the CDR3 is TGTGCCAGCAGCTTAGCGGCCGGGACTAGTTTTTGGCAGTACTTC. Protein sequence: CASSLAAGTSFWQYF.

This chain links TRBV4-2 with TRBJ2-7; D might be TRBD2 (6 bases). V was shortened by 2 bases and J by 3 bases, with 11 bases between the two germline ends. CDR3 size: 14 residues. The V gene's germline CDR1 is LGHNA and CDR2 YNFKEQ. The CDR3 loop is CASSQRRGHYEQYF. The CDR3 coding sequence is TGTGCCAGCAGCCAAAGGCGGGGCCACTACGAGCAGTACTTC.

The V gene is TRBV12-5, the J gene TRBJ2-5; 9 bases align to TRBD2. The CDR3 spans 16 residues. Germline V gene lookup returns CDR1 LGHNT and CDR2 FRNRAP. V was clipped by 1 base and J by 1 base; unmatched bases: 4. Written as DNA, the CDR3 is TGTGCTAGTGGTTTGGGTCTAGCGGGGCTCCAAGAGACCCAGTACTTC. This encodes CASGLGLAGLQETQYF.

The sample holds one count of this clone. The chain employs TRBV5-1 and TRBJ2-2, with D possibly matching TRBD2 (6 bases). Germline-derived CDR1 and CDR2 are SGHRS and YFSETQ. This CDR3 is built from 14 residues. Between the trimmed V and J ends, which lost 6 bases and 7 bases, there was a span of 16 bases. The CDR3: CASKWRDLIGELFF. The DNA of the CDR3 is TGCGCCAGCAAGTGGCGGGATTTAATCGGGGAGCTGTTTTTT.

The rearrangement uses TRBV5-4 and TRBJ1-5; D is undetermined. Deletions cut 0 bases from V and 6 bases from J, with 7 bases between. Germline CDR1 is SGHNT and CDR2 is YYREEE (reference sequence). The CDR3 consists of 13 residues. DNA for the CDR3: TGTGCCAGCAGCTTGGGGGGAAGTCAGCCCCAGCATTTT. It is translated as CASSLGGSQPQHF.

This clone was seen more than once but under ten times. The chain has TRBV11-1 and TRBJ2-7; D gene uncertain. Trimming removed 5 bases at V and 5 bases at J, with 13 bases between. The CDR3 length is 13 residues. CDR1 and CDR2 from the germline V gene are SGHAT and FQDESV (reference sequence). The DNA for the CDR3 is TGTGCCAGCAGCGCCCGGTCCCGGGACGAGCAGTACTTC. Encoded protein: CASSARSRDEQYF.

The count of this clone is one. The rearrangement joins TRBV18 to TRBJ2-5; the D is unclear. The CDR3 covers 14 residues. The V and J ends lost 6 bases and 1 base respectively, with 12 bases between them. Germline V lookup: CDR1 KGHSH, CDR2 LQKENI. DNA of the CDR3: TGTGCCAGCTCCGGGCCGTCTACCCAAGAGACCCAGTACTTC. Its protein product is CASSGPSTQETQYF. The full variable domain, with the rest looked up from reference TRBV18 and TRBJ2-5, is NAGVMQNPRHLVRRRGQEARLRCSPMKGHSHVYWYRQLPEEGLKFMVYLQKENIIDESGMPKERFSAEFPKEGPSILRIQQVVRGDSAAYFCASSGPSTQETQYFGPGTRLLVL.

The CDR3 nucleotides are TGTGCCGTGACTAGCGGGAATCGGAATGAGCAGTTCTTC. It codes for CAVTSGNRNEQFF. The chain is built from TRBV10-3 and TRBJ2-1, with 11 nucleotides matching TRBD2. The V and J ends lost 11 bases and 7 bases, in that order; junction bases with no gene match: 7. This CDR3 comprises 13 residues. Germline V lookup: CDR1 ENHRY, CDR2 SYGVKD.

Points on this clone: With a much larger clone just one base away, this may be a read error. This chain connects TRBV14 to TRBJ1-1; D is undetermined. The CDR3 runs 11 residues. Germline CDR1 is SGHDN and CDR2 is FVKESK. The V end lost 3 bases, the J end lost 1 base, and 0 bases lay between the germline ends. The CDR3, as DNA: TGTGCCAGCAGCCAGAACACTGAAGCTTTCTTT. Translation: CASSQNTEAFF.

V usage is TRBV10-3 and J usage is TRBJ2-2, with 10 bases aligning to TRBD1. Germline loops: CDR1 ENHRY, CDR2 SYGVKD. The CDR3 consists of 16 residues. J lost 6 bases, V lost 11 bases, and 15 bases had no gene match. CDR3 residues: CAGGSGTGVSAGELFF. Here the CDR3 DNA reads TGTGCCGGAGGCAGCGGGACAGGGGTTTCCGCCGGGGAGCTGTTTTTT.

J is TRBJ1-5 and V is TRBV19; D is perhaps TRBD1 (5 bases). There are 18 residues in the CDR3. Germline V gives CDR1 LNHDA, CDR2 SQIVND (reference sequence). V was trimmed by 5 bases and J by 4 bases, leaving 24 bases between them. CDR3 DNA sequence: TGTGCCAGTAGTGGGGACGGCGGGCGGGCAGTACAGAATCAGCCCCAGCATTTT. Translation gives CASSGDGGRAVQNQPQHF.

This clone was detected only once. The rearrangement joins TRBV7-5 to TRBJ2-5; TRBD2 reflects the table's D call only, with no check against the DNA. TRBV7-5 is deemed a pseudogene. This CDR3 is 16 amino acids long. CDR3 DNA sequence: TGTGTCAGAAGCTTAGAATTTGCTCCCGCGGTTGAGACCCAGTACTTC. This encodes CVRSLEFAPAVETQYF.

The chain carries TRBV6-4 and TRBJ2-1, with D tentatively TRBD2 (6 bases). V was shortened by 3 bases and J by 4 bases, with 10 bases between the two germline ends. The CDR3 is 14 residues long. Germline CDR1 is MRHNA and CDR2 is SNTAGT. This chain's CDR3 is CASSESSEYNEQFF. In DNA, the CDR3 is TGTGCCAGCAGTGAATCTAGCGAGTACAATGAGCAGTTCTTC.

V usage is TRBV12-5 and J usage is TRBJ1-1; a weak D match, TRBD1 (5 bases). The CDR3 is 14 amino acids. CDR1 is LGHNT, CDR2 FRNRAP, per germline. V was shortened by 7 bases and J by 6 bases, with 18 bases between the two germline ends. In DNA, the CDR3 is TGTGCTAGTGAAACTGGCTTCCTAGGGGCTGAAGCTTTCTTT. It yields the protein CASETGFLGAEAFF.

The chain employs TRBV5-1 and TRBJ2-7; no definite D call. The germline V and J ends were trimmed by 4 bases and 5 bases, with 19 bases remaining between them. Looked up from germline, CDR1 is SGHRS and CDR2 is YFSETQ. This CDR3 is built from 15 residues. DNA of the CDR3: TGCGCCAGCAGCACGAATCTCGGCGCGTCGAACGAGCAGTACTTC. This codes for CASSTNLGASNEQYF.

This clone was counted a single time. V gene TRBV5-4 combines with J gene TRBJ2-1; D gene uncertain. Germline assignment: CDR1 SGHNT and CDR2 YYREEE (reference sequence). Trimming shortened V by 2 bases and J by 9 bases, and 9 bases separated the two germline ends. This CDR3 is built from 12 residues. The CDR3 bases are TGTGCCAGCAGCTTTCGGTGGGGTGAGCAGTTCTTC. Residues: CASSFRWGEQFF.

This chain connects TRBV7-2 to TRBJ1-1, with TRBD1 matching over 9 bases. This CDR3 comprises 16 residues. CDR1 SGHTA and CDR2 FQGNSA come from the germline V gene. V shed 0 bases, J shed 1 base, and the junction held 3 bases outside the gene matches. Here the CDR3 DNA reads TGTGCCAGCAGCTTAGCGCCGGGACAGGGGAACACTGAAGCTTTCTTT. As protein: CASSLAPGQGNTEAFF.

This clone turned up a few times. The chain is built from TRBV7-2 and TRBJ2-7; no firm D call. Trimming shortened V by 1 base and J by 0 bases, and 7 bases separated the two germline ends. Germline loops: CDR1 SGHTA, CDR2 FQGNSA. The CDR3 is made up of 14 amino acids. In DNA, the CDR3 is TGTGCCAGCAGCTTAGGAGTTGGCTCCTACGAGCAGTACTTC. Protein: CASSLGVGSYEQYF. The full variable domain, its missing parts supplied by reference TRBV7-2 and TRBJ2-7, is GAGVSQSPSNKVTEKGKDVELRCDPISGHTALYWYRQSLGQGLEFLIYFQGNSAPDKSGLPSDRFSAERTGGSVSTLTIQRTQQEDSAVYLCASSLGVGSYEQYFGPGTRLTVT.

This sequence joins TRBV11-3 and TRBJ1-5, with D perhaps TRBD1 (6 bases). CDR3 length: 19 amino acids. From germline, CDR1 is SGHNT and CDR2 YENEEA. Trimming pared 3 bases from V and 10 bases from J, leaving 31 bases between. This chain's CDR3 is CASSFPDTGAQGGCCPQHF. The DNA of the CDR3 is TGTGCCAGCAGCTTCCCCGATACGGGGGCCCAGGGAGGGTGTTGTCCCCAGCATTTT.

In DNA, the CDR3 is TGTGCCAGCAGCTTGTGGGGATCCACAGATACGCAGTATTTT. The encoded protein is CASSLWGSTDTQYF. The V call is TRBV7-3, the J call TRBJ2-3; D unclear. The CDR3 spans 14 residues. V lost 3 bases and J 2 bases, leaving 9 bases between the germline ends. Germline CDR1 reads SGHTA; CDR2 reads FQGTGA. Looking up the rest from reference TRBV7-3 and TRBJ2-3 gives the full variable domain: GAGVSQTPSNKVTEKGKYVELRCDPISGHTALYWYRQSLGQGPEFLIYFQGTGAADDSGLPNDRFFAVRPEGSVSTLKIQRTERGDSAVYLCASSLWGSTDTQYFGPGTRLTVL.

V is TRBV27 and J is TRBJ1-5, with 7 bases matching TRBD1. This CDR3 is built from 14 residues. With V trimmed by 6 bases and J by 6 bases, 8 bases remained unmatched. Germline V gives CDR1 MNHEY, CDR2 SMNVEV (reference sequence). The CDR3 spells CASRPRQGSQPQHF. The CDR3 DNA reads as TGTGCCAGCAGACCCCGACAGGGAAGTCAGCCCCAGCATTTT.

The chain uses TRBV7-2 and TRBJ2-3, with D perhaps given as TRBD1 or TRBD2 (5 bases each). V shed 1 base and J shed 6 bases, with 14 bases lying between them. This CDR3 has 15 residues. Germline CDR1 and CDR2: SGHTA and FQGNSA. The CDR3 reads CASSLDRGPRDTQYF. Written as DNA, the CDR3 is TGTGCCAGCAGCTTAGATCGGGGCCCAAGGGATACGCAGTATTTT.

Concerning this clone itself: This CDR3 is also generated by other DNA sequences in the sample. The chain carries TRBV4-1 and TRBJ2-1, with no clear D. This CDR3 contains 13 residues. V lost 0 bases and J lost 7, with 7 bases in between. Germline loops: CDR1 MGHRA, CDR2 YSYEKL. The CDR3 nucleotides are TGCGCCAGCAGCCAAGACCGGGTTAATGAGCAGTTCTTC. Its translation: CASSQDRVNEQFF.

The gene calls are TRBV5-1 and TRBJ2-1, with TRBD2 identical over 15 bases. The CDR3 loop spans 17 amino acids. V was pared by 1 base and J by 10 bases, with 9 bases of the junction left unmatched. Germline values: CDR1 SGHRS, CDR2 YFSETQ. The CDR3 loop reads CASSLIEGLAGGEEQFF. In DNA form, the CDR3 reads TGCGCCAGCAGCTTGATTGAAGGACTAGCGGGAGGGGAGGAGCAGTTCTTC. The full variable domain, in which reference TRBV5-1 and TRBJ2-1 provide the parts outside the CDR3, is KAGVTQTPRYLIKTRGQQVTLSCSPISGHRSVSWYQQTPGQGLQFLFEYFSETQRNKGNFPGRFSGRQFSNSRSEMNVSTLELGDSALYLCASSLIEGLAGGEEQFFGPGTRLTVL.

This chain joins TRBV9 and TRBJ2-7, with TRBD2 as a possible D gene (6 bases). This CDR3 has 15 amino acids. Germline V CDR1 and CDR2: SGDLS, YYNGEE. The germline V and J ends were trimmed by 0 bases and 4 bases, with 14 bases remaining between them. The CDR3 is CASSVDPEGRYEQYF. The CDR3 nucleotides read TGTGCCAGCAGCGTAGATCCGGAGGGGCGATACGAGCAGTACTTC.

V and J are TRBV14 and TRBJ2-1; D remains unclear. Trimming took off 1 base at V and 4 bases at J, with 14 bases between the two ends. Germline CDR1 and CDR2: SGHDN and FVKESK. There are 16 residues in the CDR3. CDR3 amino acids: CASSQGRVLRYNEQFF. In DNA form, the CDR3 reads TGTGCCAGCAGCCAAGGTCGGGTCTTAAGGTACAATGAGCAGTTCTTC.